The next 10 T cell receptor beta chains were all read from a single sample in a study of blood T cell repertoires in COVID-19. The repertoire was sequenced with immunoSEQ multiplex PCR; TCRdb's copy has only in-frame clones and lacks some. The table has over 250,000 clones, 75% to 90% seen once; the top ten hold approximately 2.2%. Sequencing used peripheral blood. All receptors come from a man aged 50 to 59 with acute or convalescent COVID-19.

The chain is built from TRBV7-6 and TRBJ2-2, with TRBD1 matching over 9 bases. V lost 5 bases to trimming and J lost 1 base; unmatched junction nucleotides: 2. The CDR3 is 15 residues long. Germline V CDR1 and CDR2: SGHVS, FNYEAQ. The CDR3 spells CASSLGQGNTGELFF. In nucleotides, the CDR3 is TGTGCCAGCAGCCTGGGACAGGGGAACACCGGGGAGCTGTTTTTT.

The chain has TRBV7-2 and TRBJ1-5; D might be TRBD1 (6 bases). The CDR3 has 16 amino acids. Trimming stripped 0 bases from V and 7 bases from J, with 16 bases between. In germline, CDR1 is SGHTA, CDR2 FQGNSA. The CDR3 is CASSLAVLGAGQPQHF. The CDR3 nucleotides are TGTGCCAGCAGCTTAGCGGTCCTGGGGGCTGGCCAGCCCCAGCATTTT.

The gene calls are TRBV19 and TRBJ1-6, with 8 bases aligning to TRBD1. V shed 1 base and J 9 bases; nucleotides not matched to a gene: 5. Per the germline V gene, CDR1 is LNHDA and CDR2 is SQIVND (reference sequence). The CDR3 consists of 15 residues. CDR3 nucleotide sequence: TGTGCCAGTAGTATAGGACAGGGGTTAACTTCACCCCTCCACTTT. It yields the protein CASSIGQGLTSPLHF.

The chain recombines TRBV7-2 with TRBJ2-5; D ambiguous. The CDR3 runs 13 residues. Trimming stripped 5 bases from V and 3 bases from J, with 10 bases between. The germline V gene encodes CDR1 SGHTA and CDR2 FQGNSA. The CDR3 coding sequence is TGTGCCAGCAGCCTCCAGGTTAAAGAGACCCAGTACTTC. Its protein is CASSLQVKETQYF.

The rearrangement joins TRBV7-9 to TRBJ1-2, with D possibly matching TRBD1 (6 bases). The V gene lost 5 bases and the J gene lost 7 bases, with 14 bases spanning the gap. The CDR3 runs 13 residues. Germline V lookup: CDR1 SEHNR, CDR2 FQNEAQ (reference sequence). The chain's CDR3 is CASSVNRETGYTF. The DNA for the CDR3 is TGTGCCAGCAGCGTCAACAGGGAAACTGGCTACACCTTC.

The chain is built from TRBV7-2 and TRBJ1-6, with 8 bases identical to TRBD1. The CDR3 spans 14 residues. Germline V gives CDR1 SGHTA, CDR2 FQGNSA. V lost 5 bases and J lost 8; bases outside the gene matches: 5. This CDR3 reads CASSATGADSPLHF. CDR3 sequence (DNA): TGTGCCAGCAGCGCGACAGGGGCTGATTCACCCCTCCACTTT.

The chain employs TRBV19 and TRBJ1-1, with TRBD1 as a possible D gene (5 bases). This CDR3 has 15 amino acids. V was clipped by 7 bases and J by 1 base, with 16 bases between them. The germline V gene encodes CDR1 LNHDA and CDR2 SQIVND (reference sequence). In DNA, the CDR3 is TGTGCCAGTAAGGCAGGGCTAAATTGGAACACTGAAGCTTTCTTT. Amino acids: CASKAGLNWNTEAFF. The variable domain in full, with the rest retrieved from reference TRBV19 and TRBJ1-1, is DGGITQSPKYLFRKEGQNVTLSCEQNLNHDAMYWYRQDPGQGLRLIYYSQIVNDFQKGDIAEGYSVSREKKESFPLTVTSAQKNPTAFYLCASKAGLNWNTEAFFGQGTRLTVV.

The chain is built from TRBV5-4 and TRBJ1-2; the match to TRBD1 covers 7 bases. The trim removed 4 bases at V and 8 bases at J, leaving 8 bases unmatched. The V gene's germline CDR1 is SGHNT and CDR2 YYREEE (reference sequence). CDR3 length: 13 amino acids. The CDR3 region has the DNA TGTGCCAGCAGCGGGGACAGCCTTGACGGCTACACCTTC. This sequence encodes CASSGDSLDGYTF.

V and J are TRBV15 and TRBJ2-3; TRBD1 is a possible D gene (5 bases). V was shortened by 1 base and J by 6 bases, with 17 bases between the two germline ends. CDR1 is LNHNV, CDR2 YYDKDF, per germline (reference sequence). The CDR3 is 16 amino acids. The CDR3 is CATSRGLQGVLDTQYF. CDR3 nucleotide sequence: TGTGCCACCAGCAGAGGACTGCAAGGGGTCCTGGATACGCAGTATTTT.

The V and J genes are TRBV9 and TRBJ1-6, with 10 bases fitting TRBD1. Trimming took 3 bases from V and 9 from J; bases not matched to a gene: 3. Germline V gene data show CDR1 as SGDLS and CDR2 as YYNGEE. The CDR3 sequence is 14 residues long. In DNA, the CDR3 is TGTGCCAGCAGCGCGGACAGGGGGACTTCACCCCTCCACTTT. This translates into CASSADRGTSPLHF. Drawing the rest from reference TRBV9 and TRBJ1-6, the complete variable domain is DSGVTQTPKHLITATGQRVTLRCSPRSGDLSVYWYQQSLDQGLQFLIQYYNGEERAKGNILERFSAQQFPDLHSELNLSSLELGDSALYFCASSADRGTSPLHFGNGTRLTVT.